The 17 T cell receptor beta chains below were found in one sample sequenced in a study of CD8+ T cells in alopecia areata. The authors extracted RNA and reverse transcribed it into cDNA as the sequencing template. The protocol was immunoSEQ multiplex PCR, while the TCRdb copy is restricted to in-frame clones and leaves out a portion. The sample lists roughly 150,000 clones; approximately 56% were seen once. The specimen sequenced was CD8+ T cells sorted from blood. The receptors here all came from a human donor in good health.

The chain is built from TRBV5-6 and TRBJ2-7; D gene uncertain. V was trimmed by 6 bases and J by 5 bases, leaving 12 bases between them. CDR1 is SGHDT, CDR2 YYEEEE, per germline. The CDR3 totals 12 residues. DNA for the CDR3: TGTGCCAGCACCCAAGTCTCGGACGAGCAGTACTTC. Protein: CASTQVSDEQYF. Supplemented by reference TRBV5-6 and TRBJ2-7, the full variable domain reads DAGVTQSPTHLIKTRGQQVTLRCSPKSGHDTVSWYQQALGQGPQFIFQYYEEEERQRGNFPDRFSGHQFPNYSSELNVNALLLGDSALYLCASTQVSDEQYFGPGTRLTVT.

The chain employs TRBV30 and TRBJ2-7; 11 bases line up with TRBD2. This CDR3 spans 15 amino acids. The germline V gene encodes CDR1 GTSNPN and CDR2 SVGIG (reference sequence). Trimming cost V 3 bases and J 5 bases; bases outside gene matches: 9. In nucleotides, the CDR3 is TGTGCCTGGAGGGGATTAGCGGGAGGGATAGACGAGCAGTACTTC. As protein: CAWRGLAGGIDEQYF.

J is TRBJ2-1 and V is TRBV6-4; D unresolved. The germline gives CDR1 MRHNA, CDR2 SNTAGT. V was pared by 9 bases and J by 3 bases, with 9 bases between. The CDR3 has 12 amino acids. The CDR3: CASMDDYNEQFF. CDR3 DNA: TGTGCCAGTATGGACGACTACAATGAGCAGTTCTTC.

This clone has only a few counts. The J gene is TRBJ2-7, the V gene TRBV7-9; D is unclear. Per the germline V gene, CDR1 is SEHNR and CDR2 is FQNEAQ (reference sequence). This CDR3 region has 12 residues. The V end was cut by 3 bases, the J end by 5 bases, with 8 bases between. The chain's CDR3 is CASSFSGNEQYF. CDR3 sequence (DNA): TGTGCCAGCAGCTTTTCTGGTAACGAGCAGTACTTC.

This chain links TRBV27 with TRBJ2-1, with D uncertain. This CDR3 is 12 amino acids long. Trimming cost V 5 bases and J 10 bases, with 12 bases left between them. Per the germline V gene, CDR1 is MNHEY and CDR2 is SMNVEV (reference sequence). CDR3 nucleotide sequence: TGTGCCAGCAGTACCCAATTCACGGAGCAGTTCTTC. It yields the protein CASSTQFTEQFF.

The chain employs TRBV19 and TRBJ2-1; D remains ambiguous. The CDR3 consists of 17 residues. The germline V gene has CDR1 LNHDA and CDR2 SQIVND (reference sequence). V shed 6 bases and J shed 0 bases, with 18 bases lying between them. CDR3 loop: CASRPRWAAVSYNEQFF. Here the CDR3 DNA reads TGTGCCAGTAGGCCCCGTTGGGCGGCAGTCTCCTACAATGAGCAGTTCTTC. The full variable domain, completed using reference TRBV19 and TRBJ2-1, is DGGITQSPKYLFRKEGQNVTLSCEQNLNHDAMYWYRQDPGQGLRLIYYSQIVNDFQKGDIAEGYSVSREKKESFPLTVTSAQKNPTAFYLCASRPRWAAVSYNEQFFGPGTRLTVL.

The V call is TRBV4-1, the J call TRBJ2-7, with D possibly TRBD1 on 6 matching bases. CDR1 and CDR2 (germline): MGHRA, YSYEKL. The ends were cut back, 3 bases at V and 1 base at J, with 10 bases in the middle. The CDR3 extends over 14 amino acids. This CDR3 is CASSQATGSYEQYF. CDR3 DNA: TGCGCCAGCAGCCAGGCGACAGGATCCTACGAGCAGTACTTC.

J is TRBJ2-5 and V is TRBV7-9, with D unresolved. The CDR3 sequence is 12 residues long. Trimming took 8 bases from V and 3 from J, leaving 10 bases between them. Germline CDR1 reads SEHNR; CDR2 reads FQNEAQ (reference sequence). DNA for the CDR3: TGTGCCAGCTGGCCAGCCGAAGAGACCCAGTACTTC. This codes for CASWPAEETQYF.

The rearrangement joins TRBV9 to TRBJ1-2; no firm D call. V lost 4 bases and J 4 bases, leaving 14 bases between the germline ends. The CDR3 is made up of 14 amino acids. Germline lookup yields CDR1 SGDLS and CDR2 YYNGEE. CDR3 in amino acids: CASSPSGAGYGYTF. The CDR3 DNA reads TGTGCCAGCAGCCCCAGCGGCGCTGGCTATGGCTACACCTTC. Based on the CDR3 plus reference TRBV9 and TRBJ1-2, the full variable domain is DSGVTQTPKHLITATGQRVTLRCSPRSGDLSVYWYQQSLDQGLQFLIQYYNGEERAKGNILERFSAQQFPDLHSELNLSSLELGDSALYFCASSPSGAGYGYTFGSGTRLTVV.

CDR3 sequence: CASMGQGGSPLHF. CDR3 in DNA: TGTGCCAGCATGGGACAGGGCGGATCACCCCTCCACTTT. The chain recombines TRBV2 with TRBJ1-6, with 9 bases aligning to TRBD1. V gave up 7 bases and J gave up 10 bases; unmatched junction bases: 5. Germline V gene data show CDR1 as SNHLY and CDR2 as FYNNEI. The CDR3 is made up of 13 amino acids.

This sequence joins TRBV7-8 and TRBJ2-7; D not resolved. The CDR3 extends over 13 amino acids. Germline loops: CDR1 SGHVS, CDR2 FQNEAQ. Trimming stripped 4 bases from V and 3 bases from J, with 10 bases between. Here the CDR3 reads CASSSSRYYEQYF. In DNA form, the CDR3 reads TGTGCCAGCAGCTCCTCCCGGTACTACGAGCAGTACTTC.

This clone was seen many times. V usage is TRBV7-8 and J usage is TRBJ2-7, with 7 bases matching TRBD2. The CDR3 is made up of 16 amino acids. From germline, CDR1 is SGHVS and CDR2 FQNEAQ. With V trimmed by 8 bases and J by 7 bases, 20 bases remained unmatched. CDR3 bases: TGTGCCAGCGAGGAAGGGGTCGGGACTATGCTTGGGGAGCAGTACTTC. Translation: CASEEGVGTMLGEQYF.

The gene calls are TRBV9 and TRBJ2-2; tentative D call: TRBD1 (5 bases). Deletions cut 1 base from V and 7 bases from J, with 14 bases between. The CDR3 is 15 residues long. CDR1 and CDR2 from the germline V gene are SGDLS and YYNGEE. This CDR3 is CASSVSIGAIGELFF. Written as DNA, the CDR3 is TGTGCCAGCAGCGTATCCATTGGGGCCATCGGGGAGCTGTTTTTT.

Many counts were recorded for this clone. The chain is built from TRBV12-5 and TRBJ2-3, with 7 bases identical to TRBD2. The CDR3 length is 16 residues. Germline loops: CDR1 LGHNT, CDR2 FRNRAP. V was clipped by 6 bases and J by 2 bases; unmatched bases: 11. Here the CDR3 reads CASGPAGTTATDTQYF. CDR3 in DNA: TGTGCTAGTGGCCCCGCCGGGACTACCGCCACAGATACGCAGTATTTT.

This rearrangement joins TRBV2 to TRBJ2-4; D remains ambiguous. Trimming stripped 2 bases from V and 8 bases from J, with 13 bases between. Germline loops: CDR1 SNHLY, CDR2 FYNNEI. The CDR3 extends over 14 amino acids. DNA of the CDR3: TGTGCCAGCAGTGAAAACCCCCAAAGGGACATTCAGTACTTC. It codes for CASSENPQRDIQYF.

This clone has just a few counts. The chain combines TRBV29-1 with TRBJ2-5; the D call may be TRBD1 or TRBD2 (5 bases each). The CDR3 runs to 16 residues. CDR1 is SQVTM, CDR2 ANQGSEA, per germline. V lost 4 bases and J 3 bases, leaving 21 bases between the germline ends. The CDR3 loop reads CSVGFPGAARKETQYF. DNA for the CDR3: TGCAGCGTTGGATTTCCCGGGGCTGCCCGTAAAGAGACCCAGTACTTC.

The CDR3 bases are TGCAGTGGGCGGGAGGGCTACGAGCAGTACTTC. This sequence encodes CSGREGYEQYF. The chain carries TRBV20-1 and TRBJ2-7; 9 nucleotides line up with TRBD2. The CDR3 runs to 11 residues. The junction had 1 base not matched to a gene; V was cut back by 7 bases and J by 3 bases. Germline CDR1 and CDR2: DFQATT and SNEGSKA (reference sequence).